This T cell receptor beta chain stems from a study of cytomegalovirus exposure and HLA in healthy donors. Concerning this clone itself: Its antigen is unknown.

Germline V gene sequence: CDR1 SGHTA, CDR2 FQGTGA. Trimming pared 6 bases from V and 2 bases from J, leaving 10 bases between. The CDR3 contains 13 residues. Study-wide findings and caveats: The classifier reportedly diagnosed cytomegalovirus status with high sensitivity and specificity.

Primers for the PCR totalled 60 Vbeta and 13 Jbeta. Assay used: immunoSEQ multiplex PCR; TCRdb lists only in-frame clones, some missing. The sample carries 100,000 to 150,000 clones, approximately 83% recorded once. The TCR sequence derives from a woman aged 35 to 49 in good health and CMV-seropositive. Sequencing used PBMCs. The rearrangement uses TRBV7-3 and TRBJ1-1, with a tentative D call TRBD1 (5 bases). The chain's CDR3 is CASREDSNTEAFF. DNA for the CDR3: TGTGCCAGCAGAGAAGACAGCAACACTGAAGCTTTCTTT.